What follows are 19 T cell receptor beta chains derived from one specimen sequenced in a study of cytomegalovirus exposure and HLA in healthy donors. Researchers ran the PCR with 60 Vbeta and 13 Jbeta primers. Sequenced by immunoSEQ multiplex PCR; TCRdb stores in-frame clones only, minus some. The data show roughly 100,000 clones, with around 80% seen just once and 6% to 8% held by the top ten. Source material: PBMCs. The receptor set was obtained from a man aged 25 to 40 in good health and CMV-seropositive.

This sequence joins TRBV30 and TRBJ2-1; no firm D call. The V end was cut by 0 bases, the J end by 4 bases, with 13 bases between. CDR3 length: 15 amino acids. CDR1 and CDR2 (germline): GTSNPN, SVGIG (reference sequence). The DNA of the CDR3 is TGTGCCTGGAGTGTAGCGACCCTTTCATACAATGAGCAGTTCTTC. Translation: CAWSVATLSYNEQFF.

V is TRBV19 and J is TRBJ1-3, with D possibly being TRBD1 (6 bases). The V gene lost 3 bases and the J gene lost 2 bases, with 17 bases spanning the gap. Germline V gives CDR1 LNHDA, CDR2 SQIVND (reference sequence). This CDR3 is built from 17 residues. DNA of the CDR3: TGTGCCAGTAGTATGATAGTCGGGACATTGGCTGGAAACACCATATATTTT. Its protein product is CASSMIVGTLAGNTIYF.

The chain is built from TRBV2 and TRBJ1-5; 7 bases are a match to TRBD1. The V gene end was trimmed by 1 base and the J gene end by 5 bases; junction bases not matched to a gene: 2. CDR1 is SNHLY and CDR2 is FYNNEI in the germline V gene. The CDR3 is 14 residues long. The CDR3 here is CASSEDRGYQPQHF. Here the CDR3 DNA reads TGTGCCAGCAGTGAAGACAGGGGCTATCAGCCCCAGCATTTT.

This clone was seen only a few times. The chain is built from TRBV28 and TRBJ1-4; no definite D call. This CDR3 is 13 amino acids long. Germline assignment: CDR1 MDHEN and CDR2 SYDVKM. V was pared by 7 bases and J by 8 bases, with 14 bases between. In nucleotides, the CDR3 is TGTGCCAGCACCTCATGGGCAGAGGAAAAACTGTTTTTT. It encodes CASTSWAEEKLFF. The variable domain in full, with the rest retrieved from reference TRBV28 and TRBJ1-4, is DVKVTQSSRYLVKRTGEKVFLECVQDMDHENMFWYRQDPGLGLRLIYFSYDVKMKEKGDIPEGYSVSREKKERFSLILESASTNQTSMYLCASTSWAEEKLFFGSGTQLSVL.

This sequence joins TRBV27 and TRBJ2-5, with 13 bases aligning to TRBD2. The CDR3 contains 17 residues. The germline gives CDR1 MNHEY, CDR2 SMNVEV (reference sequence). The ends lost 5 bases at V and 5 bases at J; junction bases unmatched: 11. The CDR3 DNA is TGTGCCAGCAGTGCCAGACTAGCGGGGGGTACTGGGGAGACCCAGTACTTC. Translated, it gives CASSARLAGGTGETQYF.

This rearrangement joins TRBV4-2 to TRBJ2-2; 9 positions agree with TRBD2. With V trimmed by 1 base and J by 1 base, 4 bases remained unmatched. The CDR3 consists of 17 residues. CDR1 is LGHNA, CDR2 YNFKEQ, per germline. The CDR3 here is CASSQALAGKNTGELFF. CDR3 sequence (DNA): TGTGCCAGCAGCCAAGCTCTAGCGGGGAAGAACACCGGGGAGCTGTTTTTT.

The chain employs TRBV7-8 and TRBJ1-5; possibly TRBD1 for D (6 bases). The V end lost 4 bases, the J end lost 5 bases, and 24 bases lay between the germline ends. CDR1 SGHVS and CDR2 FQNEAQ come from the germline V gene. The CDR3 sequence is 18 residues long. The CDR3: CASSSIVPGQSGYQPQHF. CDR3 sequence (DNA): TGTGCCAGCAGCTCCATAGTCCCGGGACAATCAGGATATCAGCCCCAGCATTTT.

There are a few counts of this clone. The chain joins TRBV10-3 to TRBJ2-5; 12 positions agree with TRBD2. The CDR3 consists of 16 residues. Germline V CDR1 and CDR2: ENHRY, SYGVKD. Trimming took 5 bases from V and 4 from J; bases not matched to a gene: 8. The CDR3 loop is CAISRVLAGGGETQYF. CDR3 nucleotides: TGTGCCATCAGTCGAGTACTAGCGGGGGGTGGAGAGACCCAGTACTTC.

As regards this clone: Relative to the germline gene, one junction end is altered; a read error may explain this. The chain links TRBV5-1 to TRBJ1-3; 9 bases align to TRBD1. In germline, CDR1 is SGHRS, CDR2 YFSETQ. The CDR3 runs to 19 residues. CDR3 protein: CASSLGQGEWLSSGSTIYF. CDR3 in DNA: TGCGCCAGCAGCCTGGGACAGGGAGAGTGGCTTAGCTCTGGAAGCACCATATATTTT.

This clone was seen more than once but under ten times. The genes are TRBV25-1 and TRBJ1-1, with TRBD1 as a possible D gene (6 bases). Trimming removed 4 bases at V and 7 bases at J, with 19 bases between. The CDR3 runs 15 residues. Germline V gene sequence: CDR1 MGHDK, CDR2 SYGVNS. In DNA form, the CDR3 reads TGTGCCAGCAGTGGTGCAGGGGCCCTGAACGGTGAAGCTTTCTTT. Translation: CASSGAGALNGEAFF.

The CDR3 nucleotides are TGCGCCAGCAGCTTACGGAGTCGGGGTGAAGCTTTCTTT. This gives the protein CASSLRSRGEAFF. This chain connects TRBV5-1 to TRBJ1-1; D not resolved. In germline, CDR1 is SGHRS, CDR2 YFSETQ. Trimming took off 2 bases at V and 7 bases at J, with 12 bases between the two ends. CDR3 length: 13 residues.

The V gene is TRBV28, the J gene TRBJ2-2, with 8 nucleotides matching TRBD2. Trimming cost V 6 bases and J 3 bases; bases outside gene matches: 15. The CDR3 covers 18 residues. Germline V gene sequence: CDR1 MDHEN, CDR2 SYDVKM. The CDR3 region is CASSPPGGFNEYTGELFF. As DNA, the CDR3 is TGTGCCAGCAGCCCCCCGGGAGGGTTTAACGAATACACCGGGGAGCTGTTTTTT.

This chain joins TRBV19 and TRBJ2-5; TRBD2 might be the D (5 bases). The germline gives CDR1 LNHDA, CDR2 SQIVND (reference sequence). V was trimmed by 6 bases and J by 2 bases, leaving 13 bases between them. The CDR3 contains 14 residues. The CDR3 protein is CASRGIRGQETQYF. Written as DNA, the CDR3 is TGTGCCAGTAGGGGGATCCGGGGTCAAGAGACCCAGTACTTC.

This clone was seen a handful of times. The genes are TRBV19 and TRBJ1-2, with a weak D call TRBD1 (5 bases). CDR3 length equals 14 residues. Germline loops: CDR1 LNHDA, CDR2 SQIVND (reference sequence). The germline V and J ends were trimmed by 4 bases and 1 base, with 10 bases remaining between them. CDR3 bases: TGTGCCAGTAGTACCGCCAGGGTTAACTATGGCTACACCTTC. It yields the protein CASSTARVNYGYTF.

In nucleotides, the CDR3 is TGTGCCAGCAGATCGGGACAGGGATTCTCTGGGGCCAACGTCCTGACTTTC. Amino acid sequence: CASRSGQGFSGANVLTF. The rearrangement links TRBV2 to TRBJ2-6; TRBD1 agrees at 9 bases. V lost 6 bases to trimming and J lost 0 bases; unmatched junction nucleotides: 6. The CDR3 loop spans 17 amino acids. In germline, CDR1 is SNHLY, CDR2 FYNNEI.

The rearrangement uses TRBV5-1 and TRBJ1-2, with a tentative D call TRBD1 (6 bases). Trimming pared 0 bases from V and 8 bases from J, leaving 17 bases between. The CDR3 length is 15 residues. CDR1 and CDR2 (germline): SGHRS, YFSETQ. CDR3 DNA: TGCGCCAGCAGCTTGGGGGATCCAGGGGAGGGAGGCTACACCTTC. As protein: CASSLGDPGEGGYTF.

The chain combines TRBV10-2 with TRBJ1-3; D may be TRBD1 (5 bases). There are 14 residues in the CDR3. Trimming cost V 4 bases and J 2 bases, with 9 bases left between them. Germline V gene lookup returns CDR1 WSHSY and CDR2 SAAADI. The CDR3 nucleotides read TGCGCCAGCAGTGCTTGGACAACTGGAAACACCATATATTTT. Translating gives CASSAWTTGNTIYF.

This chain uses TRBV18 with TRBJ2-2; D may be TRBD1 (5 bases). The V gene's germline CDR1 is KGHSH and CDR2 LQKENI. V was trimmed by 6 bases and J by 3 bases, leaving 11 bases between them. The CDR3 sequence is 14 residues long. The DNA for the CDR3 is TGTGCCAGCTCCTTGGGGCTGGACACCGGGGAGCTGTTTTTT. Its protein is CASSLGLDTGELFF.

The gene calls are TRBV6-1 and TRBJ2-5, with 9 positions matching TRBD1. The J call may be mistaken, given a closer DNA end match to TRBJ2-7. CDR3 length: 17 residues. Germline V gives CDR1 MNHNS, CDR2 SASEGT. In DNA, the CDR3 is TGTGCCAGCAGTGAAAGAGACCGAGGGACAGGGTTCTACGAGCAGTACTTC. Its translation: CASSERDRGTGFYEQYF.